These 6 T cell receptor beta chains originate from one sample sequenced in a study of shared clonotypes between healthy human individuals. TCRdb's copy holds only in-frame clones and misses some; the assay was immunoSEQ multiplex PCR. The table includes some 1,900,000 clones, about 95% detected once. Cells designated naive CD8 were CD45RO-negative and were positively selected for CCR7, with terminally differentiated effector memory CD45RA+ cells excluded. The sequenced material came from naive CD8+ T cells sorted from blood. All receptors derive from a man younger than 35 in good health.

For the CDR3, the DNA is TGCGCCAGCAGCCAGGACGGACTAGCGGGAACGGTCCTCTCCTACAATGAGCAGTTCTTC. It codes for CASSQDGLAGTVLSYNEQFF. The chain links TRBV4-3 to TRBJ2-1; 12 bases agree with TRBD2. This CDR3 comprises 20 residues. Per germline, CDR1 LGHNA and CDR2 YSLEER. The V gene end was trimmed by 3 bases and the J gene end by 0 bases; junction bases not matched to a gene: 12.

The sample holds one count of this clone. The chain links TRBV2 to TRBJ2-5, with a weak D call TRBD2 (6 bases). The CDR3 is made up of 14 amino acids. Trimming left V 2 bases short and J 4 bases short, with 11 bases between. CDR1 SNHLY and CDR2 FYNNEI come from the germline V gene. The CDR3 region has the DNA TGTGCCAGCAGTGAAAGTATCGGGGGAGAGACCCAGTACTTC. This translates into CASSESIGGETQYF. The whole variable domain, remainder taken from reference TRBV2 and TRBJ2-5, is EPEVTQTPSHQVTQMGQEVILRCVPISNHLYFYWYRQILGQKVEFLVSFYNNEISEKSEIFDDQFSVERPDGSNFTLKIRSTKLEDSAMYFCASSESIGGETQYFGPGTRLLVL.

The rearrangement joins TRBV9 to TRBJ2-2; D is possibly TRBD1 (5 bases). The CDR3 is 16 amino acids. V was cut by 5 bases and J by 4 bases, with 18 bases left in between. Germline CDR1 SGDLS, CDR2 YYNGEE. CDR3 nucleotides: TGTGCCAGCAGGGGGCCAAGGACCGGCGGCACCGGGGAGCTGTTTTTT. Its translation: CASRGPRTGGTGELFF.

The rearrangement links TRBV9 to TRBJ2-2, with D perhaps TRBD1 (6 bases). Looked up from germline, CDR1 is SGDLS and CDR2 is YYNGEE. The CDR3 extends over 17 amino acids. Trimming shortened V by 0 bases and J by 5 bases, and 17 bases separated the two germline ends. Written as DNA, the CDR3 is TGTGCCAGCAGCGTAGCCCTCGGACAGTCTTATACCGGGGAGCTGTTTTTT. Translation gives CASSVALGQSYTGELFF.

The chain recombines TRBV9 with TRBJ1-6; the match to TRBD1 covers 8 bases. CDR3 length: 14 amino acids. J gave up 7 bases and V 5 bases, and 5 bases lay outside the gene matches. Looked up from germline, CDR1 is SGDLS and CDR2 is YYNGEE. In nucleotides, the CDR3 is TGTGCCAGCAGTCAGACAGGGGAAAATTCACCCCTCCACTTT. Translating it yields CASSQTGENSPLHF.

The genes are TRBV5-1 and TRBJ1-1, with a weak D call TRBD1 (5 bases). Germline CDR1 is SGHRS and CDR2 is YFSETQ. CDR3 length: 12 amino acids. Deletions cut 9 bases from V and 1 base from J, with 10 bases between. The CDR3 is CATIGENTEAFF. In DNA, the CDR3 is TGCGCCACCATAGGGGAGAACACTGAAGCTTTCTTT.